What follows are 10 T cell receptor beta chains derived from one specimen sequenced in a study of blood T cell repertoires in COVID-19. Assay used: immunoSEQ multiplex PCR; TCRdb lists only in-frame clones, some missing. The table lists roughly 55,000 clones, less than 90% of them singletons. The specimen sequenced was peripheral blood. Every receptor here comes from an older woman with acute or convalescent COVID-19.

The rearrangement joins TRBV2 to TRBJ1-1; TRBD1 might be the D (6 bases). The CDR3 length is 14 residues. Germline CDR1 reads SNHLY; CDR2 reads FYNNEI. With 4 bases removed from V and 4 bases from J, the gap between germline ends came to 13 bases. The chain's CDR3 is CASSVGQRFTEAFF. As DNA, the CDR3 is TGTGCCAGCAGTGTAGGACAGCGGTTCACTGAAGCTTTCTTT.

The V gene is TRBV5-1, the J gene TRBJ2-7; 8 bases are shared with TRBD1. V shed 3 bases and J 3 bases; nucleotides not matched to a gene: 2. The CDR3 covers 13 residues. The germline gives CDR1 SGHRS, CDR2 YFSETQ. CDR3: CASSSGQDYEQYF. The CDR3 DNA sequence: TGCGCCAGCAGCTCGGGACAGGACTACGAGCAGTACTTC.

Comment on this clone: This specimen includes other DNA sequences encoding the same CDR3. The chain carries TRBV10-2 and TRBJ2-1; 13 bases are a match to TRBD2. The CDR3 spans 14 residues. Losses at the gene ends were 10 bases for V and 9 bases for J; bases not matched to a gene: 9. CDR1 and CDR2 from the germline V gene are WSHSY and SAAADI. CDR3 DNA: TGCGCCACTACGACTAGCGGGAGGAAGGGTGAGCAGTTCTTC. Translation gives CATTTSGRKGEQFF.

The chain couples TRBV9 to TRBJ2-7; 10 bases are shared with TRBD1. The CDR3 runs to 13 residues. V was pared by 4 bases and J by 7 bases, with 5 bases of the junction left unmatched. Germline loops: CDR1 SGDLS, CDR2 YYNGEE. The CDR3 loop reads CASSSTGGREQYF. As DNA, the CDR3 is TGTGCCAGCAGCTCGACAGGGGGCCGGGAGCAGTACTTC.

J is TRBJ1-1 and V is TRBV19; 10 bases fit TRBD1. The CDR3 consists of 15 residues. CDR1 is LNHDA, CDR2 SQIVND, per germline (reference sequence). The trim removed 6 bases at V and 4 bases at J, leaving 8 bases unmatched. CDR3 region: CASRPRQGAGTEAFF. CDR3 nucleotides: TGTGCCAGTAGGCCGCGACAGGGGGCAGGCACTGAAGCTTTCTTT.

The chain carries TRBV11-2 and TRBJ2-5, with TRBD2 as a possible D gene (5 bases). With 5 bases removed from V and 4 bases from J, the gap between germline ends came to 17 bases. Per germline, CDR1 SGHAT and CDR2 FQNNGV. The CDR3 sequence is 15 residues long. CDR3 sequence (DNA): TGTGCCAGCAGCGGGGAGCGGCTAGCCCGAGAGACCCAGTACTTC. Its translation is CASSGERLARETQYF.

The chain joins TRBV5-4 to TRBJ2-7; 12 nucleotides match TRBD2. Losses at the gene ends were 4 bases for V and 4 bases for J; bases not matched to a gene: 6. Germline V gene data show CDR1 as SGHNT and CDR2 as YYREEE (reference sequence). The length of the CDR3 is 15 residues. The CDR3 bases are TGTGCCAGCAGCAGGACTAGCGGGAAAACTTACGAGCAGTACTTC. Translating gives CASSRTSGKTYEQYF.

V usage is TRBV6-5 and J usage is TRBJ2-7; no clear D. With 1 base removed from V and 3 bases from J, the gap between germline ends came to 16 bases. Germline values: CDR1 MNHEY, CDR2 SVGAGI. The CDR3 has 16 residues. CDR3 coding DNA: TGTGCCAGCAGTTACTACCAGCGCCCTAAGAACTACGAGCAGTACTTC. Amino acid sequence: CASSYYQRPKNYEQYF.

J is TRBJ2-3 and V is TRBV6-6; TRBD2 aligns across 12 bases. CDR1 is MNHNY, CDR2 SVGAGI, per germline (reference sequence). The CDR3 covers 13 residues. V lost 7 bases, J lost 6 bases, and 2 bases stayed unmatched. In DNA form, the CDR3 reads TGTGCCAGCAAAACTAGCGGGGGGGATACGCAGTATTTT. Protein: CASKTSGGDTQYF.

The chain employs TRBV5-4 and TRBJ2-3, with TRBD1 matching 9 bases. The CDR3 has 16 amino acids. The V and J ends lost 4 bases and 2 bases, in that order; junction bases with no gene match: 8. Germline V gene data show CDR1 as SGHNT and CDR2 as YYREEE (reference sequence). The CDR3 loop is CASSSEGTGFTDTQYF. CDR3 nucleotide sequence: TGTGCCAGCAGCAGTGAAGGGACAGGGTTCACAGATACGCAGTATTTT.